The clone carrying this TCR beta chain was recorded once. Antigen unknown. The data are from a study of cytomegalovirus exposure and HLA in healthy donors. General observations from the study: Because they were indistinguishable, some V segments, including TRBV6-2 and TRBV6-3, were excluded. The authors enumerated over 150 TCR beta chains as linked to cytomegalovirus.

Donors were ostensibly healthy at sampling, although undocumented immune exposures were probable. In the PCR, 60 Vbeta and 13 Jbeta primers were used. Clones were sequenced by immunoSEQ multiplex PCR, and TCRdb holds only the in-frame ones, with some missing. The sample includes more than 200,000 clones, over 80% of them seen just once. CDR3 length: 18 amino acids. Germline V gene data show CDR1 as KGHSH and CDR2 as LQKENI. Losses at the gene ends were 4 bases for V and 4 bases for J; bases not matched to a gene: 14. What was sequenced was PBMCs. The rearrangement joins TRBV18 to TRBJ1-5, with 9 bases that match TRBD1. This sequence originates from a man aged 35 to 55 in good health and CMV-seropositive. CDR3 sequence (DNA): TGTGCCAGCTCACAAGCCCCGGGACAGGGATCGGGGAATCAGCCCCAGCATTTT. Its protein product is CASSQAPGQGSGNQPQHF.